This T cell receptor (beta chain) was recovered during a study of cytomegalovirus exposure and HLA in healthy donors. PCR employed 60 Vbeta and 13 Jbeta primers. Sequenced by immunoSEQ multiplex PCR; TCRdb stores in-frame clones only, minus some. The sample contains some 160,000 clones, approximately 68% of which appear only once. Germline V gene data show CDR1 as MNHEY and CDR2 as SMNVEV (reference sequence). This CDR3 spans 14 amino acids. Unmatched junction bases numbered 6, after V lost 8 bases and J lost 2 bases. The sample taken for sequencing was PBMCs. The sequence was obtained from a man aged 35-49 years in good health and CMV-seronegative. The V gene is TRBV27, the J gene TRBJ2-3; 8 bases map to TRBD2. The CDR3 loop is CASWTSFLTDTQYF. The CDR3 bases are TGTGCCAGCTGGACTAGCTTCCTCACAGATACGCAGTATTTT.